The 30 T cell receptor beta chains in this list originate from one sample, sequenced in a study of molecular identifiers for immune sequencing clone quantification. TCRdb called the PCR reads again in MiXCR, with one record for every CDR3 protein. The sample lists some 97,000 distinct CDR3 sequences, more than 20% occurring once. Sequences were obtained from naive CD8+ T cells from blood, with Jurkat cell RNA spiked in. Sample subset: FACS-sorted CD8+CD4-CCR7+CD45RA+ naive T cells. The source of these receptors is a human donor in good health. Some libraries in this study had Jurkat cell RNA spiked in.

This clonotype was observed many times. The chain joins TRBV4-1 to TRBJ2-3; D is perhaps TRBD1 (5 bases). This CDR3 region has 15 residues. V lost 4 bases to trimming and J lost 1 base, with 12 bases between them. From germline, CDR1 is MGHRA and CDR2 YSYEKL. The CDR3 region has the DNA TGCGCCAGCAGCCCATGGGGCGGAGGCACAGATACGCAGTATTTT. This encodes CASSPWGGGTDTQYF.

This clonotype was seen at least ten times. The chain combines TRBV7-9 with TRBJ2-6; possibly TRBD2 for D (5 bases). This CDR3 is 19 amino acids long. V was trimmed by 5 bases and J by 0 bases, leaving 20 bases between them. In germline, CDR1 is SEHNR, CDR2 FQNEAQ (reference sequence). CDR3 amino acids: CASSPAGLLPDSGANVLTF. Written as DNA, the CDR3 is TGTGCCAGCAGCCCAGCAGGACTCCTTCCCGACTCTGGGGCCAACGTCCTGACTTTC.

The V gene is TRBV10-3, the J gene TRBJ1-5; D is unresolved. Germline V lookup: CDR1 ENHRY, CDR2 SYGVKD. The CDR3 loop spans 15 amino acids. Trimming removed 0 bases from V and 1 base from J, with 7 bases in between. CDR3 bases: TGTGCCATCAGTGAGTCCTCGGTCAGCAATCAGCCCCAGCATTTT. It encodes CAISESSVSNQPQHF.

This clonotype showed up many times. The chain combines TRBV6-2 or TRBV6-3 with TRBJ2-7, with D possibly matching TRBD1 (5 bases). Germline CDR1 reads MNHEY; CDR2 reads SVGEGT. The CDR3 spans 15 residues. V lost 5 bases, J lost 2 bases, and 16 bases lay in between. The CDR3 DNA follows: TGTGCCAGCAGTCCTCAGGGATTTCTTACCTACGAGCAGTACTTC. This sequence encodes CASSPQGFLTYEQYF.

With respect to this clonotype: A much larger clone lies one base from this, so it may be a read error. It is likely a read error, because the conserved phenylalanine at the end of the CDR3 is missing. The chain is built from TRBV27 and TRBJ1-6, with D unclear. The V gene lost 7 bases and the J gene lost 2 bases, with 15 bases spanning the gap. The CDR3 extends over 16 amino acids. Germline V gene sequence: CDR1 MNHEY, CDR2 SMNVEV (reference sequence). For the CDR3, the DNA is TGTGCCAGCACCAGCGTTGGAGTCACCTATAATTCACCCCTCCACCTT. Its protein is CASTSVGVTYNSPLHL.

The chain combines TRBV29-1 with TRBJ2-7, with 8 bases that match TRBD1. Germline CDR1 and CDR2: SQVTM and ANQGSEA. V dropped 0 bases and J dropped 2; count of bases not matched to a gene: 6. This CDR3 has 15 residues. CDR3: CSVEDRGTGAYEQYF. DNA for the CDR3: TGCAGCGTTGAAGATCGAGGGACAGGCGCCTACGAGCAGTACTTC.

This clonotype was counted ten times or more. J is TRBJ2-1 and V is TRBV30; a weak D match, TRBD2 (6 bases). The length of the CDR3 is 13 residues. V was shortened by 3 bases and J by 5 bases, with 11 bases between the two germline ends. Germline V lookup: CDR1 GTSNPN, CDR2 SVGIG (reference sequence). Here the CDR3 reads CAWRRRGHNEQFF. CDR3 coding DNA: TGTGCCTGGAGGAGGAGGGGACACAATGAGCAGTTCTTC.

This clonotype showed up many times. The chain couples TRBV7-2 to TRBJ2-3, with TRBD1 matching over 7 bases. Germline V gives CDR1 SGHTA, CDR2 FQGNSA. V was pared by 5 bases and J by 1 base, with 9 bases of the junction left unmatched. This CDR3 has 16 amino acids. CDR3 in DNA: TGTGCCAGCAGCGATCAGGGGGTGGGTGGCACAGATACGCAGTATTTT. Protein product: CASSDQGVGGTDTQYF.

About this clonotype itself: A much larger clonotype is one base distant, so this may be a read error. The chain joins TRBV5-3 to TRBJ2-7, with a tentative D call TRBD2 (6 bases). TRBV5-3 is placed among ORFs of uncertain function. V was trimmed by 8 bases and J by 7 bases, leaving 25 bases between them. This CDR3 is built from 15 residues. As DNA, the CDR3 is TGTGCCAGCAGCCCAAGTAGGCTAGCCGCGGGAGAGCAGTACTTC. Protein: CASSPSRLAAGEQYF.

There are many counts of this clonotype. The V gene is TRBV30, the J gene TRBJ1-1; D is perhaps TRBD1 (5 bases). The CDR3 has 14 residues. Trimming shortened V by 3 bases and J by 3 bases, and 14 bases separated the two germline ends. The germline gives CDR1 GTSNPN, CDR2 SVGIG (reference sequence). This CDR3 reads CAWRWDGGYTEAFF. The CDR3 coding sequence is TGTGCCTGGAGATGGGACGGAGGGTACACTGAAGCTTTCTTT.

About this clonotype itself: This may come from a read error, since a much larger clone is one base off. The chain carries TRBV12-3 or TRBV12-4 and TRBJ1-2, with D perhaps TRBD1 (6 bases). V was clipped by 4 bases and J by 7 bases, with 13 bases between them. The CDR3 is made up of 13 amino acids. CDR3 sequence: CASSSDSRSGYTF. In nucleotides, the CDR3 is TGTGCCAGCAGTTCGGACAGCCGGAGTGGCTACACCTTC.

The table lists this clonotype with many counts. The CDR3 spells CASSTLAGADTQYF. CDR3 sequence (DNA): TGTGCCAGTAGTACCCTAGCGGGGGCAGATACGCAGTATTTT. V and J are TRBV19 and TRBJ2-3; 10 bases fit TRBD2. Germline CDR1 and CDR2: LNHDA and SQIVND (reference sequence). V shed 4 bases and J 4 bases; nucleotides not matched to a gene: 2. CDR3 size: 14 residues.

This clonotype was detected ten times or more. The rearrangement uses TRBV5-1 and TRBJ1-3; perhaps TRBD1 as D (5 bases). CDR1 is SGHRS and CDR2 is YFSETQ in the germline V gene. The CDR3 covers 15 residues. V was pared by 5 bases and J by 1 base, with 13 bases between. The CDR3 is CASSWTGGSGNTIYF. The CDR3 coding sequence is TGCGCCAGCAGTTGGACCGGGGGTTCTGGAAACACCATATATTTT.

In this sample, this clonotype turned up many times. This chain links TRBV19 with TRBJ2-7; TRBD2 is a possible D gene (5 bases). V was trimmed by 2 bases and J by 7 bases, leaving 15 bases between them. The germline V gene encodes CDR1 LNHDA and CDR2 SQIVND (reference sequence). The CDR3 has 14 residues. The chain's CDR3 is CASSIRSERAEQYF. In DNA form, the CDR3 reads TGTGCCAGTAGTATAAGGAGCGAGAGGGCTGAGCAGTACTTC.

This sequence joins TRBV19 and TRBJ2-1; D possibly uses TRBD1 or TRBD2 (5 bases each). V was cut by 5 bases and J by 6 bases, with 20 bases left in between. Per germline, CDR1 LNHDA and CDR2 SQIVND (reference sequence). This CDR3 has 16 residues. The CDR3 sequence: CASSYPARGASNEQFF. The CDR3 DNA sequence: TGTGCCAGTAGTTACCCGGCCCGGGGCGCGTCCAATGAGCAGTTCTTC. Using reference TRBV19 and TRBJ2-1 for the parts outside the CDR3, the full variable domain is DGGITQSPKYLFRKEGQNVTLSCEQNLNHDAMYWYRQDPGQGLRLIYYSQIVNDFQKGDIAEGYSVSREKKESFPLTVTSAQKNPTAFYLCASSYPARGASNEQFFGPGTRLTVL.

In the case of this clonotype: This may be a read error: a much more frequent sequence differs by one nucleotide. The V and J genes are TRBV6-2 or TRBV6-3 and TRBJ1-1; no clear D gene. Germline V gene lookup returns CDR1 MNHEY and CDR2 SVGEGT. The CDR3 covers 11 residues. DNA for the CDR3: TGTGCCAGGAGTTACGGTAATGAAGCTTTCTTT. As protein: CARSYGNEAFF.

As to this clonotype: Its ends do not fully match the called genes, so a read error is possible. The rearrangement links TRBV6-5 to TRBJ1-1; D gene uncertain. Germline lookup yields CDR1 MNHEY and CDR2 SVGAGI. There are 11 residues in the CDR3. The CDR3 sequence is CASIKGAEAIF. CDR3 in DNA: TGTGCGAGCATCAAAGGAGCTGAAGCTATCTTT.

The V and J genes are TRBV14 and TRBJ2-5; no clear D. The germline V gene encodes CDR1 SGHDN and CDR2 FVKESK. The CDR3 is 14 amino acids. V was trimmed by 1 base and J by 5 bases, leaving 11 bases between them. Here the CDR3 DNA reads TGTGCCAGCAGCCAAGGGCTGGGCTGGGAGACCCAGTACTTC. Translation: CASSQGLGWETQYF. Filled out from reference TRBV14 and TRBJ2-5, the complete variable domain reads EAGVTQFPSHSVIEKGQTVTLRCDPISGHDNLYWYRRVMGKEIKFLLHFVKESKQDESGMPNNRFLAERTGGTYSTLKVQPAELEDSGVYFCASSQGLGWETQYFGPGTRLLVL.

Remarks on this clonotype: A much bigger clone sits one base away, suggesting this may be a read error. This chain links TRBV6-2 or TRBV6-3 with TRBJ2-7; TRBD1 aligns across 9 bases. CDR3 length equals 14 residues. Germline V gene lookup returns CDR1 MNHEY and CDR2 SVGEGT. The CDR3 sequence is CASSSGTGHYGQYF. Written as DNA, the CDR3 is TGTGCCAGCAGTTCCGGGACAGGGCACTACGGGCAGTACTTC.

Remarks on this clonotype: A much larger clone differs from this one at a single base, so this may be a read error. No conserved phenylalanine or tryptophan ends this CDR3, so it is likely a read error. The J gene is TRBJ2-3, the V gene TRBV20-1, with 7 nucleotides matching TRBD1. The CDR3 extends over 15 amino acids. The trim removed 3 bases at V and 0 bases at J, leaving 6 bases unmatched. Per germline, CDR1 DFQATT and CDR2 SNEGSKA (reference sequence). Written as DNA, the CDR3 is TGCAGTGCTAGTGAGGGGACAGCTAGCACAGATACGCAGTATTCT. This encodes CSASEGTASTDTQYS.

A remark on this clonotype: A much more abundant neighbour one base away suggests this may be a read error. The V call is TRBV30, the J call TRBJ2-6, with D perhaps TRBD1 (5 bases). From germline, CDR1 is GTSNPN and CDR2 SVGIG (reference sequence). The CDR3 has 15 residues. This CDR3 is CAWSEGLSGANILTF. CDR3 DNA: TGTGCCTGGAGTGAGGGCCTCTCTGGGGCCAACATCCTGACTTTC.

Concerning this clonotype: This could be a read error, since a much larger clone is one nucleotide away. The rearrangement links TRBV7-4 to TRBJ2-7; 13 bases line up with TRBD2. The CDR3 loop spans 17 amino acids. CDR1 and CDR2 (germline): SGHVT, SQSDAQ. CDR3 bases: TGTGCCAGCAACTTAGACGGCGGGACTAGCGGGACGGGCGAGCAGTACTTC. Residues: CASNLDGGTSGTGEQYF.

This clonotype has a handful of counts. Just one base apart from a much larger clone, this may be a read error. The V and J genes are TRBV7-9 and TRBJ1-1; no reliable D call. The V gene lost 2 bases and the J gene lost 6 bases, with 7 bases spanning the gap. Looked up from germline, CDR1 is SEHNR and CDR2 is FQNEAQ (reference sequence). The CDR3 spans 12 residues. CDR3 region: CASSLNTPEAFF. CDR3 DNA: TGTGCCAGCAGCTTAAACACGCCTGAAGCTTTCTTT.

This clonotype has only a few counts. A much more abundant neighbour one base away suggests this may be a read error. The chain employs TRBV28 and TRBJ2-4; 7 nucleotides agree with TRBD1. CDR1 MDHEN and CDR2 SYDVKM come from the germline V gene. The CDR3 contains 15 residues. CDR3 in amino acids: CAGSYRGLAKNIQYF. Written as DNA, the CDR3 is TGTGCCGGCAGTTACAGGGGTCTAGCCAAAAACATTCAGTACTTC.

Notes on this clonotype: This could be a read error, since a much larger clone is one nucleotide away. The chain uses TRBV18 and TRBJ2-5; D not resolved. CDR3 length: 17 residues. Germline lookup yields CDR1 KGHSH and CDR2 LQKENI. The CDR3 sequence is CASSPFAADRYQEAQYF. The DNA for the CDR3 is TGTGCCAGCTCACCATTTGCGGCCGATCGGTACCAAGAGGCCCAGTACTTC.

This clonotype was counted ten times or more. The V gene is TRBV12-3 or TRBV12-4, the J gene TRBJ1-1, with 7 bases fitting TRBD1. The CDR3 totals 14 residues. V lost 1 base and J lost 6; bases outside the gene matches: 5. The CDR3 sequence is CASSLVKGQPEAFF. Written as DNA, the CDR3 is TGTGCCAGCAGTTTAGTCAAGGGACAGCCTGAAGCTTTCTTT.

In this sample, this clonotype turned up many times. V is TRBV7-9 and J is TRBJ1-1; no reliable D call. The V gene's germline CDR1 is SEHNR and CDR2 FQNEAQ (reference sequence). This CDR3 is built from 15 residues. Between the trimmed V and J ends, which lost 5 bases and 5 bases, there was a span of 18 bases. DNA for the CDR3: TGTGCCAGCAGCGTCGTCGGAGGACTTGGGACTGAAGCTTTCTTT. Its protein product is CASSVVGGLGTEAFF. The full variable domain, its missing parts supplied by reference TRBV7-9 and TRBJ1-1, is DTGVSQNPRHKITKRGQNVTFRCDPISEHNRLYWYRQTLGQGPEFLTYFQNEAQLEKSRLLSDRFSAERPKGSFSTLEIQRTEQGDSAMYLCASSVVGGLGTEAFFGQGTRLTVV.

This clonotype was counted ten times or more. The CDR3 bases are TGCGCCAGCAGCCAAGATCAGGGATTGAATGGCTACACCTTC. Residues: CASSQDQGLNGYTF. The chain couples TRBV4-3 to TRBJ1-2; the D gene is possibly TRBD1 (5 bases). Germline V gene lookup returns CDR1 LGHNA and CDR2 YSLEER. This CDR3 comprises 14 residues. Trimming shortened V by 0 bases and J by 6 bases, and 11 bases separated the two germline ends.

This clonotype was found many times. The V call is TRBV20-1, the J call TRBJ1-1, with 9 bases fitting TRBD1. This CDR3 spans 12 amino acids. Germline V gene data show CDR1 as DFQATT and CDR2 as SNEGSKA (reference sequence). The junction had 4 bases not matched to a gene; V was cut back by 8 bases and J by 3 bases. This CDR3 is CSPGTGHTEAFF. The CDR3 bases are TGCAGTCCGGGGACAGGGCACACTGAAGCTTTCTTT.

Worth noting for this clonotype: A read error is possible here, since a much larger clone lies one base away. CDR3 region: CASSYLGQSAYNEQFF. CDR3 DNA sequence: TGTGCCAGCAGTTACTTGGGACAGAGCGCCTACAATGAGCAGTTCTTC. The chain joins TRBV6-5 to TRBJ2-1, with TRBD1 identical over 7 bases. The CDR3 extends over 16 amino acids. CDR1 MNHEY and CDR2 SVGAGI come from the germline V gene. V lost 1 base and J lost 2; bases outside the gene matches: 5.